The 25 T cell receptor beta chains below come from one sample, sequenced in a study of T cells in Graves' hyperthyroidism and ophthalmopathy. Amplification of TCR beta CDR3 regions used RNA as the template. A set of HTBI primers served as the primers for a first-round RT-PCR of the TCR CDR3. TCRdb redid the calling of the multiplex PCR reads with MiXCR, one entry per CDR3 protein. The sample records a few hundred thousand distinct CDR3 sequences, around a sixth being singletons. Material: blood. The receptors were gathered from a man aged 18 to 29 with Graves' ophthalmopathy.

This clonotype showed up many times. This sequence joins TRBV2 and TRBJ1-3, with D possibly matching TRBD1 (5 bases). The CDR3 contains 14 residues. V was clipped by 1 base and J by 4 bases, with 8 bases between them. Germline assignment: CDR1 SNHLY and CDR2 FYNNEI. DNA of the CDR3: TGTGCCAGCAGTGAAGAGGGGCAAGGAAACACCATATATTTT. Its protein is CASSEEGQGNTIYF.

This clonotype was recorded at least ten times. The chain links TRBV3-1 to TRBJ2-7; TRBD1 agrees at 9 bases. The CDR3 spans 15 residues. The ends lost 1 base at V and 3 bases at J; junction bases unmatched: 4. CDR1 LGHDT and CDR2 YNNKEL come from the germline V gene (reference sequence). The CDR3 protein is CASSQGSGQGYEQYF. Written as DNA, the CDR3 is TGTGCCAGCAGCCAAGGTTCGGGACAGGGCTACGAGCAGTACTTC.

The sample holds a few counts of this clonotype. V is TRBV6-5 and J is TRBJ1-5; D remains ambiguous. V was shortened by 2 bases and J by 1 base, with 9 bases between the two germline ends. This CDR3 has 15 residues. Germline lookup yields CDR1 MNHEY and CDR2 SVGAGI. As DNA, the CDR3 is TGTGCCAGCAGTTACGCCTCCGGGAGCAATCAGCCCCAGCATTTT. Amino acids: CASSYASGSNQPQHF.

At least ten counts were recorded for this clonotype. This chain links TRBV18 with TRBJ1-1; a possible D gene is TRBD1 (6 bases). Trimming removed 4 bases at V and 2 bases at J, with 17 bases between. This CDR3 spans 16 amino acids. Germline-derived CDR1 and CDR2 are KGHSH and LQKENI. The CDR3 here is CASSRLPGVLNTEAFF. CDR3 sequence (DNA): TGTGCCAGCTCACGGCTTCCAGGGGTTCTTAACACTGAAGCTTTCTTT.

The rearrangement links TRBV7-9 to TRBJ2-1, with 9 bases fitting TRBD2. The CDR3 length is 18 residues. V shed 6 bases and J 0 bases; nucleotides not matched to a gene: 12. Germline-derived CDR1 and CDR2 are SEHNR and FQNEAQ (reference sequence). CDR3 region: CASSRDSSGVSSYNEQFF. DNA for the CDR3: TGTGCCAGCAGTCGGGACTCTAGCGGGGTGAGCTCCTACAATGAGCAGTTCTTC.

The chain couples TRBV27 to TRBJ2-7; TRBD1 aligns across 9 bases. Trimming at V came to 6 bases and at J to 3 bases, leaving 3 bases not matched to a gene. In germline, CDR1 is MNHEY, CDR2 SMNVEV (reference sequence). The CDR3 runs 13 residues. The CDR3 coding sequence is TGTGCCAGCAGGGACAGGGGCCACTACGAGCAGTACTTC. It encodes CASRDRGHYEQYF.

V and J are TRBV6-4 and TRBJ2-6; the D is unclear. Germline CDR1 is MRHNA and CDR2 is SNTAGT. The CDR3 totals 15 residues. V was shortened by 3 bases and J by 0 bases, with 6 bases between the two germline ends. The CDR3 region is CASSDRYSGANVLTF. In DNA, the CDR3 is TGTGCCAGCAGTGATAGGTACTCTGGGGCCAACGTCCTGACTTTC.

This chain connects TRBV4-1 to TRBJ2-2; 7 bases fit TRBD1. The CDR3 is 15 amino acids. The germline V gene encodes CDR1 MGHRA and CDR2 YSYEKL. J lost 4 bases, V lost 4 bases, and 6 bases had no gene match. This CDR3 reads CASSPRQGVTGELFF. The CDR3 region has the DNA TGCGCCAGCAGCCCAAGACAGGGAGTCACCGGGGAGCTGTTTTTT.

V usage is TRBV28 and J usage is TRBJ1-5; unclear D gene. Trimming pared 8 bases from V and 2 bases from J, leaving 4 bases between. Germline CDR1 MDHEN, CDR2 SYDVKM. The CDR3 extends over 11 amino acids. This CDR3 reads CASGGNQPQHF. The CDR3 nucleotides are TGTGCCAGCGGGGGCAATCAGCCCCAGCATTTT.

This clonotype has ten or more counts. The chain joins TRBV12-3 or TRBV12-4 to TRBJ2-7, with D possibly being TRBD2 (5 bases). CDR3 length: 14 residues. Trimming removed 2 bases at V and 3 bases at J, with 11 bases between. In nucleotides, the CDR3 is TGTGCCAGCAGTTTAAGGCTCGGGGACTACGAGCAGTACTTC. Protein product: CASSLRLGDYEQYF.

This clonotype was seen repeatedly, ten times or more. V usage is TRBV18 and J usage is TRBJ2-7; D possibly corresponds to TRBD2 (5 bases). Trimming shortened V by 4 bases and J by 4 bases, and 8 bases separated the two germline ends. CDR3 length: 12 amino acids. The germline CDR1 and CDR2 sequences are KGHSH and LQKENI. The CDR3 nucleotides read TGTGCCAGCTCACAAACTAGTTACGAGCAGTACTTC. It yields the protein CASSQTSYEQYF. Full variable domain (missing parts from reference TRBV18 and TRBJ2-7): NAGVMQNPRHLVRRRGQEARLRCSPMKGHSHVYWYRQLPEEGLKFMVYLQKENIIDESGMPKERFSAEFPKEGPSILRIQQVVRGDSAAYFCASSQTSYEQYFGPGTRLTVT.

This clonotype occurred many times. The CDR3 reads CASSVQGSYGYTF. Here the CDR3 DNA reads TGTGCCAGCAGCGTGCAGGGGAGCTATGGCTACACCTTC. The V and J genes are TRBV9 and TRBJ1-2, with D possibly being TRBD1 (6 bases). Germline CDR1 and CDR2: SGDLS and YYNGEE. Trimming removed 2 bases at V and 4 bases at J, with 9 bases between. The CDR3 is 13 residues long.

This clonotype was recorded a few times. The V call is TRBV20-1, the J call TRBJ2-7, with TRBD2 as a possible D gene (6 bases). Between the trimmed V and J ends, which lost 2 bases and 5 bases, there was a span of 22 bases. Germline V gene lookup returns CDR1 DFQATT and CDR2 SNEGSKA (reference sequence). The CDR3 loop spans 16 amino acids. As DNA, the CDR3 is TGCAGTGCTAGACCCGGCGGGGCCCCCCGGACCCACGAGCAGTACTTC. Translated, it gives CSARPGGAPRTHEQYF.

The V gene is TRBV5-6, the J gene TRBJ2-3; either TRBD1 or TRBD2 may supply D (6 bases each). V lost 7 bases and J 6 bases, leaving 18 bases between the germline ends. The CDR3 is 14 amino acids. Germline lookup yields CDR1 SGHDT and CDR2 YYEEEE. The CDR3 here is CASRSGAGKDTQYF. Here the CDR3 DNA reads TGTGCCAGCCGCTCGGGGGCGGGGAAGGATACGCAGTATTTT.

This clonotype was detected only once. This chain uses TRBV7-9 with TRBJ2-1; 10 nucleotides match TRBD2. Germline V CDR1 and CDR2: SEHNR, FQNEAQ (reference sequence). Trimming removed 4 bases from V and 8 bases from J; junction bases left unmatched: 8. CDR3 length: 15 amino acids. CDR3 amino acids: CASSSRLAGRDEQFF. CDR3 sequence (DNA): TGTGCCAGCAGCTCCCGACTAGCGGGTCGGGATGAGCAGTTCTTC.

This chain uses TRBV7-8 with TRBJ1-6, with D uncertain. V was cut by 1 base and J by 4 bases, with 17 bases left in between. This CDR3 region has 18 residues. Germline lookup yields CDR1 SGHVS and CDR2 FQNEAQ. The CDR3 is CASSLDVTGFPYNSPLHF. CDR3 nucleotide sequence: TGTGCCAGCAGCTTAGATGTTACCGGCTTTCCTTATAATTCACCCCTCCACTTT. The whole variable domain, remainder taken from reference TRBV7-8 and TRBJ1-6, is GAGVSQSPRYKVAKRGQDVALRCDPISGHVSLFWYQQALGQGPEFLTYFQNEAQLDKSGLPSDRFFAERPEGSVSTLKIQRTQQEDSAVYLCASSLDVTGFPYNSPLHFGNGTRLTVT.

This clonotype was recorded a few times. The chain links TRBV10-3 to TRBJ2-7; D is unresolved. This CDR3 spans 13 amino acids. CDR1 and CDR2 (germline): ENHRY, SYGVKD. V lost 10 bases and J 0 bases, leaving 13 bases between the germline ends. The CDR3 coding sequence is TGTGCCACTCAGGACGTAGACTCCTACGAGCAGTACTTC. Translated: CATQDVDSYEQYF.

This clonotype was seen at least ten times. J is TRBJ2-7 and V is TRBV9; TRBD2 is a possible D gene (6 bases). Germline V gene lookup returns CDR1 SGDLS and CDR2 YYNGEE. The V gene lost 4 bases and the J gene lost 3 bases, with 14 bases spanning the gap. This CDR3 is built from 14 residues. The CDR3 sequence: CASSPNPGGYEQYF. The CDR3, as DNA: TGTGCCAGCAGCCCCAACCCCGGGGGCTACGAGCAGTACTTC.

This clonotype has a count of ten or more. The chain employs TRBV20-1 and TRBJ1-2; D remains unclear. Germline V gene data show CDR1 as DFQATT and CDR2 as SNEGSKA (reference sequence). The CDR3 loop spans 12 amino acids. V lost 5 bases, J lost 2 bases, and 9 bases lay in between. As DNA, the CDR3 is TGCAGTGCTGGAGGACCGAACTATGGCTACACCTTC. Residues: CSAGGPNYGYTF.

This clonotype has at least ten counts. The chain carries TRBV29-1 and TRBJ2-5; D is possibly TRBD2 (5 bases). CDR1 and CDR2 (germline): SQVTM, ANQGSEA. The CDR3 contains 12 residues. Trimming removed 7 bases at V and 4 bases at J, with 13 bases between. The CDR3 DNA reads TGCAGCGGAGCGGTGGAGTCAGAGACCCAGTACTTC. It encodes CSGAVESETQYF. The full variable domain, with the rest looked up from reference TRBV29-1 and TRBJ2-5, is SAVISQKPSRDICQRGTSLTIQCQVDSQVTMMFWYRQQPGQSLTLIATANQGSEATYESGFVIDKFPISRPNLTFSTLTVSNMSPEDSSIYLCSGAVESETQYFGPGTRLLVL.

This clonotype has just one count. A read error may explain this, as a much larger clone is one base away. The gene calls are TRBV29-1 and TRBJ2-3; maybe TRBD2 (6 bases). The germline CDR1 and CDR2 sequences are SQVTM and ANQGSEA. This CDR3 spans 14 amino acids. CDR3 sequence: CGVDGIVGGDTQYF. The CDR3 nucleotides read TGCGGCGTTGATGGGATTGTGGGGGGTGATACGCAGTATTTT.

This clonotype has at least ten counts. This rearrangement joins TRBV18 to TRBJ2-3; D is perhaps TRBD2 (7 bases). Between the trimmed V and J ends, which lost 6 bases and 5 bases, there was a span of 18 bases. CDR3 length: 15 residues. From germline, CDR1 is KGHSH and CDR2 LQKENI. CDR3 amino acids: CASSRMGGPGDTQYF. The CDR3 DNA reads TGTGCCAGCTCCCGGATGGGGGGGCCGGGAGATACGCAGTATTTT.

Many counts were recorded for this clonotype. The chain carries TRBV5-4 and TRBJ2-3; tentative D call: TRBD2 (6 bases). CDR3 length: 16 amino acids. Per germline, CDR1 SGHNT and CDR2 YYREEE (reference sequence). The V and J ends lost 0 bases and 2 bases respectively, with 13 bases between them. The DNA of the CDR3 is TGTGCCAGCAGCTTGGTAGTCGGGAGCACCACAGATACGCAGTATTTT. Its translation: CASSLVVGSTTDTQYF.

In this sample, this clonotype turned up many times. The chain carries TRBV6-1 and TRBJ1-2; a weak D match, TRBD1 (5 bases). V gave up 6 bases and J gave up 8 bases, with 16 bases separating them. The CDR3 has 13 amino acids. CDR1 is MNHNS, CDR2 SASEGT, per germline. The CDR3 here is CASSPDGTRGYTF. CDR3 DNA sequence: TGTGCCAGCAGCCCGGACGGGACCAGGGGCTACACCTTC.

The table lists this clonotype with a few counts. This chain links TRBV3-1 with TRBJ2-1, with D uncertain. V shed 0 bases and J shed 8 bases, with 17 bases lying between them. The CDR3 is 16 residues long. Germline CDR1 and CDR2: LGHDT and YNNKEL (reference sequence). The CDR3 loop reads CASSQDSFLADDEQFF. The DNA for the CDR3 is TGTGCCAGCAGCCAAGACTCATTCCTTGCGGACGATGAGCAGTTCTTC.